One and the same sample provided the 9 T cell receptor beta chains below, sequenced in a study of radiotherapy plus CTLA-4 blockade in lung cancer. Some clones are missing from TCRdb's copy, which holds only in-frame ones; the method was immunoSEQ multiplex PCR. The repertoire holds about 98,000 clones, 75% to 85% seen once, with roughly 3.5% in the top ten. The material sequenced was peripheral blood, taken from a patient treated with radiotherapy plus ipilimumab. Receptors were obtained from a human donor with non-small cell lung cancer who had a partial response to radiotherapy plus ipilimumab.

The gene calls are TRBV2 and TRBJ1-6; 10 bases are shared with TRBD1. V shed 6 bases, J shed 7 bases, and the junction held 3 bases outside the gene matches. The CDR3 is made up of 14 amino acids. In germline, CDR1 is SNHLY, CDR2 FYNNEI. CDR3 bases: TGTGCCAGCAGGGGACAGGGGCCGAATTCACCCCTCCACTTT. Translated: CASRGQGPNSPLHF.

The V call is TRBV2, the J call TRBJ2-3; 8 bases agree with TRBD1. The CDR3 is made up of 13 amino acids. CDR1 and CDR2 (germline): SNHLY, FYNNEI. The V gene end was trimmed by 8 bases and the J gene end by 2 bases; junction bases not matched to a gene: 3. This chain's CDR3 is CASDRGPTDTQYF. The CDR3 nucleotides are TGTGCCAGCGACAGGGGTCCCACAGATACGCAGTATTTT.

The chain combines TRBV28 with TRBJ2-7; 7 nucleotides line up with TRBD1. The germline CDR1 and CDR2 sequences are MDHEN and SYDVKM. The CDR3 has 12 amino acids. J was trimmed by 3 bases and V by 6 bases; bases with no gene match: 2. CDR3 nucleotide sequence: TGTGCCAGCAGAGCAGGGGGCTACGAGCAGTACTTC. Residues: CASRAGGYEQYF. Variable domain in full (rest from reference TRBV28 and TRBJ2-7): DVKVTQSSRYLVKRTGEKVFLECVQDMDHENMFWYRQDPGLGLRLIYFSYDVKMKEKGDIPEGYSVSREKKERFSLILESASTNQTSMYLCASRAGGYEQYFGPGTRLTVT.

This clone has a single count. The J gene is TRBJ2-1, the V gene TRBV27; 12 positions agree with TRBD2. Per the germline V gene, CDR1 is MNHEY and CDR2 is SMNVEV (reference sequence). The CDR3 totals 16 residues. J was trimmed by 9 bases and V by 3 bases; bases with no gene match: 9. The CDR3 DNA follows: TGTGCCAGCAGTTTCCGGGTGGGACTAGCGGGTGGTGAGCAGTTCTTC. As protein: CASSFRVGLAGGEQFF.

V is TRBV5-6 and J is TRBJ2-1; 9 positions match TRBD1. The CDR3 length is 16 residues. Per germline, CDR1 SGHDT and CDR2 YYEEEE. V gave up 6 bases and J gave up 9 bases; unmatched junction bases: 16. This chain's CDR3 is CASILYRDREFGEQFF. For the CDR3, the DNA is TGTGCCAGCATCCTTTACCGGGACAGGGAGTTCGGTGAGCAGTTCTTC.

The chain has TRBV28 and TRBJ1-2; D might be TRBD1 (5 bases). The ends were cut back, 3 bases at V and 4 bases at J, with 18 bases in the middle. This CDR3 has 16 amino acids. Germline lookup yields CDR1 MDHEN and CDR2 SYDVKM. The CDR3 is CASSLSSPGVGYGYTF. CDR3 DNA: TGTGCCAGCAGTTTGTCCTCACCGGGGGTTGGCTATGGCTACACCTTC.

The J gene is TRBJ2-2, the V gene TRBV6-1, with 12 bases fitting TRBD2. The CDR3 contains 15 residues. Trimming at V came to 8 bases and at J to 0 bases, leaving 1 base not matched to a gene. Germline CDR1 is MNHNS and CDR2 is SASEGT. The CDR3 DNA reads as TGTGCCAGCCTAGCGGGAGGGGCGAACACCGGGGAGCTGTTTTTT. Translated: CASLAGGANTGELFF.

Concerning this clone itself: The same CDR3 is also encoded by other DNA sequences in this sample. The chain recombines TRBV5-1 with TRBJ2-3; the match to TRBD2 covers 13 bases. Germline lookup yields CDR1 SGHRS and CDR2 YFSETQ. Losses at the gene ends were 4 bases for V and 3 bases for J; bases not matched to a gene: 5. There are 16 residues in the CDR3. The CDR3 region is CASSPGLAGETDTQYF. The CDR3 DNA follows: TGCGCCAGCAGCCCTGGACTAGCGGGAGAAACAGATACGCAGTATTTT.

The CDR3 sequence: CSSGTSGETQYF. CDR3 nucleotide sequence: TGCAGCTCCGGGACTAGCGGCGAGACCCAGTACTTC. The rearrangement uses TRBV29-1 and TRBJ2-5; 11 bases agree with TRBD2. CDR3 length equals 12 residues. Germline CDR1 and CDR2: SQVTM and ANQGSEA. J was trimmed by 5 bases and V by 8 bases; bases with no gene match: 4.